This note documents a single T cell receptor (beta chain) sequence. The sample originates from a study of shared clonotypes between healthy human individuals. CDR1 MGHDK and CDR2 SYGVNS come from the germline V gene. This CDR3 is 18 amino acids long. The assay was immunoSEQ multiplex PCR, and TCRdb's table has in-frame clones only and misses some. The sample has about 100,000 clones, approximately 70% seen once; the top ten hold more than 20%. The chain carries TRBV25-1 and TRBJ2-5; 12 bases are a match to TRBD2. The closer fit of TRBJ2-7 to the DNA end suggests the J call may be wrong. The TCR sequence derives from a woman aged 25 to 39 in good health. Specimen: memory CD8+ T cells sorted from blood. The subset: CD45RO+ cells pooled with CCR7-negative TemRA cells. The CDR3 loop is CASSELAGRTSGKGEQYF. For the CDR3, the DNA is TGTGCCAGCAGTGAATTAGCGGGTAGGACTAGCGGGAAGGGCGAGCAGTACTTC.